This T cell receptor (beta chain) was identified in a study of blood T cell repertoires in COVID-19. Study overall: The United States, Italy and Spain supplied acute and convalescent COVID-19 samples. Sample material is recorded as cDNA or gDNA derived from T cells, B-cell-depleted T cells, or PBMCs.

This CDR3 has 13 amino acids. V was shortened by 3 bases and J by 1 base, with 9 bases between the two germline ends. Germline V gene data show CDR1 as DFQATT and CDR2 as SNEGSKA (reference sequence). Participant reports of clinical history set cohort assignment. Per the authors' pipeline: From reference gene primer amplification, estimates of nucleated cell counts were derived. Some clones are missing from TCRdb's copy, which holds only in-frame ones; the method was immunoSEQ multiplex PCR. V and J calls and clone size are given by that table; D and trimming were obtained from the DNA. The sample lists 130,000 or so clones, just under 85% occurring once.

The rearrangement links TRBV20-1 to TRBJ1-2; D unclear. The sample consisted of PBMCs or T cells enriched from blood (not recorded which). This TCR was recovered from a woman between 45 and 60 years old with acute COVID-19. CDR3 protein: CSASYGNNYGYTF. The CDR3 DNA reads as TGCAGTGCTAGTTACGGGAATAACTATGGCTACACCTTC.